This T cell receptor beta chain was identified in a study of siplizumab effects on memory and regulatory T cells. Assay: immunoSEQ multiplex PCR; the TCRdb copy retains only in-frame clones and omits some. The sample gives some 81,000 clones, 95% of which show up once; approximately 17% is in the top ten. The CDR3 contains 14 residues. V shed 6 bases and J shed 0 bases, with 9 bases lying between them. Germline loops: CDR1 MNHEY, CDR2 SMNVEV (reference sequence). The receptor comes from a human donor in good health. Sequenced material: CD8+ T cells sorted from blood. The chain has TRBV27 and TRBJ2-1; D not certain. The CDR3 sequence: CASSLANSYNEQFF. DNA for the CDR3: TGTGCCAGCAGCCTCGCGAACTCCTACAATGAGCAGTTCTTC.